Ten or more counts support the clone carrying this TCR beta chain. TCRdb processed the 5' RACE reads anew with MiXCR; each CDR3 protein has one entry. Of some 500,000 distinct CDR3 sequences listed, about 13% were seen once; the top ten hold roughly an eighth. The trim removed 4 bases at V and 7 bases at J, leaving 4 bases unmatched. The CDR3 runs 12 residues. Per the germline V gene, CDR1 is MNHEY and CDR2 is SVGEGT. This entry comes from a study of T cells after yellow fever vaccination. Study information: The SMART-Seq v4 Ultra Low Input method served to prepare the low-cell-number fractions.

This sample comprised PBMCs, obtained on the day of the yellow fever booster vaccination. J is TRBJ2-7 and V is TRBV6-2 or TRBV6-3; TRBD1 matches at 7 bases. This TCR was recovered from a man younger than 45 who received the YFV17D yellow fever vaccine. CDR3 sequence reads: CASSWDRREQYF. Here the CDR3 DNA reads TGTGCCAGCAGTTGGGACAGACGGGAGCAGTACTTC.